These 10 T cell receptor beta chains came from one sample sequenced in a study of T-cell memory formation after mild COVID-19. From the 5' RACE reads, TCRdb called clonotypes with MiXCR, one entry per CDR3 protein. The data hold around 310,000 distinct CDR3 sequences, with 20% to 25% observed a single time. The specimen was PBMCs or a T cell subset sorted from them (not recorded which). These receptors came from a man younger than 35 who had mild COVID-19 (a few samples of this study predate the infection). Cell type and time point are not known.

The V gene is TRBV7-8, the J gene TRBJ1-1, with TRBD1 matching over 9 bases. With 4 bases clipped from V and 0 bases from J, the junction kept 6 bases outside the gene matches. This CDR3 is 16 amino acids long. Germline CDR1 reads SGHVS; CDR2 reads FQNEAQ. CDR3 amino acids: CASSSRDRAMNTEAFF. For the CDR3, the DNA is TGTGCCAGCAGCTCCCGGGACAGGGCCATGAACACTGAAGCTTTCTTT.

This chain joins TRBV6-1 and TRBJ2-2; 7 bases map to TRBD1. This CDR3 has 15 amino acids. Germline CDR1 reads MNHNS; CDR2 reads SASEGT. V lost 11 bases and J lost 6; bases outside the gene matches: 15. The CDR3 reads CAGRREAGGAGELFF. Written as DNA, the CDR3 is TGTGCCGGGAGACGGGAAGCAGGGGGAGCCGGGGAGCTGTTTTTT.

J is TRBJ2-1 and V is TRBV5-6; D not resolved. V lost 4 bases to trimming and J lost 7 bases, with 18 bases between them. Germline-derived CDR1 and CDR2 are SGHDT and YYEEEE. The CDR3 loop spans 15 amino acids. CDR3 sequence (DNA): TGTGCCAGCAGCGCTGGGGTCATCCCGCGGAATGAGCAGTTCTTC. It yields the protein CASSAGVIPRNEQFF.

This clonotype showed up just once. V is TRBV6-6 and J is TRBJ1-3, with a possible D match to TRBD1 (6 bases). The CDR3 is 15 residues long. V was shortened by 5 bases and J by 0 bases, with 11 bases between the two germline ends. Germline-derived CDR1 and CDR2 are MNHNY and SVGAGI (reference sequence). CDR3 sequence reads: CASSTAGDSGNTIYF. The DNA for the CDR3 is TGTGCCAGCAGTACCGCAGGGGACTCTGGAAACACCATATATTTT.

The table lists this clonotype with a few counts. V and J are TRBV10-3 and TRBJ1-4; D is possibly TRBD1 (6 bases). This CDR3 comprises 13 residues. V was clipped by 11 bases and J by 8 bases, with 18 bases between them. CDR1 is ENHRY and CDR2 is SYGVKD in the germline V gene. The chain's CDR3 is CAASRGEYEKLFF. CDR3 in DNA: TGTGCCGCAAGCAGGGGCGAGTACGAAAAACTGTTTTTT.

V gene TRBV6-6 combines with J gene TRBJ2-3; 9 nucleotides match TRBD1. With 2 bases clipped from V and 6 bases from J, the junction kept 9 bases outside the gene matches. There are 16 residues in the CDR3. Germline CDR1 MNHNY, CDR2 SVGAGI (reference sequence). Here the CDR3 DNA reads TGTGCCAGCAGTTACGCCGGGACAGGGTATACCGATACGCAGTATTTT. It is translated as CASSYAGTGYTDTQYF.

CDR3 protein: CASSPNLNTDTQYF. CDR3 bases: TGTGCCAGCTCACCGAATCTGAACACAGATACGCAGTATTTT. This sequence joins TRBV18 and TRBJ2-3; D ambiguous. V was clipped by 3 bases and J by 2 bases, with 9 bases between them. Germline CDR1 KGHSH, CDR2 LQKENI. The CDR3 contains 14 residues.

J is TRBJ2-2 and V is TRBV29-1; tentative D call: TRBD2 (6 bases). CDR1 is SQVTM and CDR2 is ANQGSEA in the germline V gene. The V gene lost 2 bases and the J gene lost 6 bases, with 16 bases spanning the gap. This CDR3 comprises 15 residues. CDR3 amino acids: CSVEMGGGSPGELFF. The CDR3 region has the DNA TGCAGCGTTGAAATGGGGGGTGGGTCGCCCGGGGAGCTGTTTTTT.

This clonotype was detected ten times or more. V and J are TRBV18 and TRBJ1-1; tentative D call: TRBD1 (5 bases). Trimming removed 1 base at V and 3 bases at J, with 6 bases between. This CDR3 has 13 residues. Germline assignment: CDR1 KGHSH and CDR2 LQKENI. CDR3 in DNA: TGTGCCAGCTCACCACGGGGGGACACTGAAGCTTTCTTT. It encodes CASSPRGDTEAFF.

The sample holds a few counts of this clonotype. Possible read error: a much larger clone is one base away. The V call is TRBV20-1, the J call TRBJ2-3, with a tentative D call TRBD2 (5 bases). Germline V gene lookup returns CDR1 DFQATT and CDR2 SNEGSKA (reference sequence). There are 12 residues in the CDR3. V lost 3 bases, J lost 3 bases, and 7 bases lay in between. The DNA for the CDR3 is TGCAGTGCTAGCGGGGTGACAGATACGCAGTATTTT. Amino acid sequence: CSASGVTDTQYF.